The source of this T cell receptor beta chain is a study of T-cell reconstitution after alpha-beta-depleted transplantation in children. This clonotype has a handful of counts. Unique molecular identifiers were incorporated into the prepared TCRbeta library. TCRdb reanalysed the PCR reads using MiXCR and keeps one entry per CDR3 protein. This sample yields around 500,000 distinct CDR3 sequences, of which 9.5% to 15% are seen a single time; around 6% belongs to the top ten. V shed 6 bases and J 4 bases; nucleotides not matched to a gene: 16. The CDR3 is 16 residues long. Germline CDR1 DFQATT, CDR2 SNEGSKA (reference sequence).

Material: PBMCs from the stem cell graft donor, obtained from the stem cell graft. The clonotype comes from a human donor who donated a stem cell graft to a child with combined immunodeficiency. The chain recombines TRBV20-1 with TRBJ2-3; 7 positions match TRBD2. The CDR3 region is CSAGRGGSGGADTQYF. CDR3 coding DNA: TGCAGTGCCGGTAGAGGTGGGAGTGGGGGGGCAGATACGCAGTATTTT.